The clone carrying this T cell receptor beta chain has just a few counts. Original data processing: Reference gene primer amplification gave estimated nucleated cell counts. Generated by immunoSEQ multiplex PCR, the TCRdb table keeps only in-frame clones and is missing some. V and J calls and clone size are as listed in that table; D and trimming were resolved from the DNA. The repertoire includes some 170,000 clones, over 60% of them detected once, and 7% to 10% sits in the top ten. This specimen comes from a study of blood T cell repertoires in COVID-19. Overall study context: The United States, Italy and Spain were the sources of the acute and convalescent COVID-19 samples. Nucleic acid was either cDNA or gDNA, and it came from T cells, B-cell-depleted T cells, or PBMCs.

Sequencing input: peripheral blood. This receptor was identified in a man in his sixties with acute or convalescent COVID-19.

CDR3 loop: CASSPISGSPTGELFF. In DNA form, the CDR3 reads TGTGCCAGCAGCCCTATTTCGGGATCCCCCACCGGGGAGCTGTTTTTT. The chain joins TRBV11-2 to TRBJ2-2, with a weak D call TRBD2 (5 bases). CDR1 SGHAT and CDR2 FQNNGV come from the germline V gene. CDR3 size: 16 residues. V lost 5 bases and J lost 4, with 17 bases in between.